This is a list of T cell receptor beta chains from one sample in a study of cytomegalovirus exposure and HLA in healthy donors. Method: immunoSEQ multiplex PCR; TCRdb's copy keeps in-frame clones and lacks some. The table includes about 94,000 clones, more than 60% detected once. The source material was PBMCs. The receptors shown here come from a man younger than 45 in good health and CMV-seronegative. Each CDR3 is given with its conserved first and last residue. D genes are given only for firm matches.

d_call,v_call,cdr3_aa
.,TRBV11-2,CASSSNREWAFF
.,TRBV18,CASSAVRTSEQYF
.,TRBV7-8,CASSSSNEKLFF
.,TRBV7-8,CASSYVATSTDTQYF
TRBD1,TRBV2,CASSESRGTGGRDTQYF
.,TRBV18,CASSPSAGKETQYF
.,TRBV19,CASSIGRENTEAFF
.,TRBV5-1,CASSFQEEAYNSPLHF
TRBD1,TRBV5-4,CASSWWDRGFEGEKLFF
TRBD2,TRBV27,CASSFSGGSSYNEQFF
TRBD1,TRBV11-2,CASSPGTALTDTQYF
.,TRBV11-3,CASSQSTGGGTDTQYF
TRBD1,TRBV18,CASSPGQAREKLFF
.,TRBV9,CASMGAGNTIYF
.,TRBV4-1,CASSRVFALGNTIYF
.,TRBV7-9,CSSSADRFEQYF
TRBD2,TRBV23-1,CASSQSLLCLAGGRYEQYF
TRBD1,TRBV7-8,CASSLRQGVETQYF
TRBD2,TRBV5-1,CASSLNSGIDTQYF
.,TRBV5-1,CASSPWTYSGNTIYF
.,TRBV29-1,CSVWTGTPGKQETQYF
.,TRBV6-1,CASSVRDKRWSYEQYF
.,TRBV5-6,CASSSNRNTIYF
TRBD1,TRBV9,CASSAGQGWETQYF
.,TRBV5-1,CASSFSHGELFF
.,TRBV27,CASSLSAEVNTGELFF
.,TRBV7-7,CASSPGLTQETQYF
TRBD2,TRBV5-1,CASSPRLAGGYSDTQYF
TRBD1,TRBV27,CASSVQGAGYEQYF
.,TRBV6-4,CASSAREGDTIYF
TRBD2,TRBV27,CASSSASGSYNEQFF
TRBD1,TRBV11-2,CASSPDRGSTDTQYF
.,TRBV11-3,CASSLEYGELFF
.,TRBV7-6,CASGGGLNQPQHF
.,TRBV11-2,CASSLDVNEQFF
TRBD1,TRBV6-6,CASSYADRGSPLHF
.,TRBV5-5,CASSFGGGTEAFF
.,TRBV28,CASSLSGTLETQYF
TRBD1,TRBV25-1,CASSRRQGDQPQHF
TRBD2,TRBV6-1,CASSEANSLSGGLVFF
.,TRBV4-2,CASSQDSPSGANVLTF
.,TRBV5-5,CASSLYQDTDTQYF
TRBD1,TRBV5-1,CASSWTGGGTDTQYF
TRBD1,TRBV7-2,CASSPDRDREQFF
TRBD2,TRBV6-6,CASSRSGENTGELFF
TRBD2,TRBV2,CASSEGGTIWDEQFF
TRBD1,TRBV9,CASSVGQGESYNSPLHF
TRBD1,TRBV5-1,CASGTGDTDTQYF
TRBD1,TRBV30,CAWSTGDRDTDTQYF
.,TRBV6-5,CASRRPRADSNNTF